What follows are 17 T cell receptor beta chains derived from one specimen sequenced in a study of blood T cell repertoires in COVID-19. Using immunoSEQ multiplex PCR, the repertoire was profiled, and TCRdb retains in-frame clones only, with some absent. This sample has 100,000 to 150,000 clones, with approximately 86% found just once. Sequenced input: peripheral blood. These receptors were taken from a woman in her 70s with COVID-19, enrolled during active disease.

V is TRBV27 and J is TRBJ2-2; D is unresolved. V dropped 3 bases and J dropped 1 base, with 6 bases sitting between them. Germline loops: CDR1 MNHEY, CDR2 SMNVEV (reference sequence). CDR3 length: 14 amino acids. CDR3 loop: CASSLAVNTGELFF. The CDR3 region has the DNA TGTGCCAGCAGTTTGGCAGTGAACACCGGGGAGCTGTTTTTT.

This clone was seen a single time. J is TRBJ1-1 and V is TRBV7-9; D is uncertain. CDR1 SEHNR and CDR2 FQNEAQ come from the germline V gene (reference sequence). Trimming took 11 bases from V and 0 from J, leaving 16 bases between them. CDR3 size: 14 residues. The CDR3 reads CAGSLGSLNTEAFF. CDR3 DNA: TGTGCCGGGTCCCTAGGGAGCTTGAACACTGAAGCTTTCTTT.

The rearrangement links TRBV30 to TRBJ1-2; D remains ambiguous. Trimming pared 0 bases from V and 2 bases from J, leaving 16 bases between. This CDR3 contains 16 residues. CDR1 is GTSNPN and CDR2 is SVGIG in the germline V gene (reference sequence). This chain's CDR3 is CAWSVPVLSGNYGYTF. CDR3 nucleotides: TGTGCCTGGAGTGTACCTGTTCTGTCAGGAAACTATGGCTACACCTTC.

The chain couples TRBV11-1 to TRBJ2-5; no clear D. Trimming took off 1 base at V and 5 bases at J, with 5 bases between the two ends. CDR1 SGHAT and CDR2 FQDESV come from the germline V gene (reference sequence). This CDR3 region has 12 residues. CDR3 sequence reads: CASSLVRETQYF. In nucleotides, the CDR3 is TGTGCCAGCAGCTTAGTCCGGGAGACCCAGTACTTC. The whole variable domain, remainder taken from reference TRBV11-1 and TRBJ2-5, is EAEVAQSPRYKITEKSQAVAFWCDPISGHATLYWYRQILGQGPELLVQFQDESVVDDSQLPKDRFSAERLKGVDSTLKIQPAELGDSAMYLCASSLVRETQYFGPGTRLLVL.

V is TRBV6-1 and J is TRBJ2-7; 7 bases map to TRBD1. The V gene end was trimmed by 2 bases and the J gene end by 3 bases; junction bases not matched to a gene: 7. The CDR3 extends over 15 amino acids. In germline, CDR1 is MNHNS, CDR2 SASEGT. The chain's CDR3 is CASSESRDRFYEQYF. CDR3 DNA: TGTGCCAGCAGTGAATCCCGGGACAGATTCTACGAGCAGTACTTC.

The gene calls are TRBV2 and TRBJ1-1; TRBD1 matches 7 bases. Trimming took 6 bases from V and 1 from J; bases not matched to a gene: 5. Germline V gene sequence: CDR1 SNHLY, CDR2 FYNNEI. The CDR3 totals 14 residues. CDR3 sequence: CASSVRQGNTEAFF. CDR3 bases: TGTGCCAGCAGCGTTCGACAGGGGAACACTGAAGCTTTCTTT.

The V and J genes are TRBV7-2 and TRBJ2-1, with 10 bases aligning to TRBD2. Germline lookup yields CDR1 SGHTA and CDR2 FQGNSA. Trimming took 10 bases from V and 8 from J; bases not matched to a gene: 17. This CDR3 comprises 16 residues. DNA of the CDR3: TGTGCCACCCCGACGGAGCGGGGGGGCCGAAGCGATGAGCAGTTCTTC. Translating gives CATPTERGGRSDEQFF.

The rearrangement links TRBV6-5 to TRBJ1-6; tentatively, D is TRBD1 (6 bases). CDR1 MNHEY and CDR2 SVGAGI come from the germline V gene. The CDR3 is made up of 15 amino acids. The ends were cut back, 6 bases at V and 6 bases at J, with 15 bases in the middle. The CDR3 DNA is TGTGCCAGCAGGCCGATGGTAGGGGGTAATTCACCCCTCCACTTT. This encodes CASRPMVGGNSPLHF.

CDR3 sequence reads: CASRPGQGTFYGYTF. DNA of the CDR3: TGTGCCAGCAGACCGGGACAGGGCACCTTTTATGGCTACACCTTC. The chain is built from TRBV7-9 and TRBJ1-2; 9 positions agree with TRBD1. Per the germline V gene, CDR1 is SEHNR and CDR2 is FQNEAQ (reference sequence). J lost 5 bases, V lost 6 bases, and 10 bases had no gene match. The CDR3 consists of 15 residues. Filled out from reference TRBV7-9 and TRBJ1-2, the complete variable domain reads DTGVSQNPRHKITKRGQNVTFRCDPISEHNRLYWYRQTLGQGPEFLTYFQNEAQLEKSRLLSDRFSAERPKGSFSTLEIQRTEQGDSAMYLCASRPGQGTFYGYTFGSGTRLTVV.

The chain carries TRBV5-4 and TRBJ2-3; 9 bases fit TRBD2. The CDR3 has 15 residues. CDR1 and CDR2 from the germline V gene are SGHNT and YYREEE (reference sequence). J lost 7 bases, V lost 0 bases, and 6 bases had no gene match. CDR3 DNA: TGTGCCAGCAGCTTGGCGGCTAGCGGGGCCCATACGCAGTATTTT. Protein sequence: CASSLAASGAHTQYF.

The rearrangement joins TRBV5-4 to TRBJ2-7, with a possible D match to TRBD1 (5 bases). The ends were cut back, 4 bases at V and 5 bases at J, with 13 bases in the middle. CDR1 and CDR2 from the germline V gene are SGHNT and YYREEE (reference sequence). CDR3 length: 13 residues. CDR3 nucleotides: TGTGCCAGCAGCCGCGACAGAATCAACGAGCAGTACTTC. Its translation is CASSRDRINEQYF.

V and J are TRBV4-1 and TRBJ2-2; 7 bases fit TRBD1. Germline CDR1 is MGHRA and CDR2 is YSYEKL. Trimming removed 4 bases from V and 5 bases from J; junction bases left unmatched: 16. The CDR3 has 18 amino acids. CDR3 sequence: CASSRTASGQRSTGELFF. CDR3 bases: TGCGCCAGCAGCCGAACTGCCTCGGGACAGAGGTCGACCGGGGAGCTGTTTTTT.

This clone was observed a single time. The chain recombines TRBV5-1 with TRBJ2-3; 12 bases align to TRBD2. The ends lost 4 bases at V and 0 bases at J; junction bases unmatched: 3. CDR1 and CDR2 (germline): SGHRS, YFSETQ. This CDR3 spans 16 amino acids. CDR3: CASSPGLAGSTDTQYF. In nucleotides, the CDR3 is TGCGCCAGCAGCCCTGGACTAGCGGGGAGCACAGATACGCAGTATTTT.

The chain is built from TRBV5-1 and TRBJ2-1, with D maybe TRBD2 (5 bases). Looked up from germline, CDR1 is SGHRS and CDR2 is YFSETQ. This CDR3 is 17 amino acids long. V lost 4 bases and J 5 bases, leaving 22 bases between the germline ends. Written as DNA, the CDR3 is TGCGCCAGCAGCCCCGAAGGTCAGCGGCCAGGCAACAATGAGCAGTTCTTC. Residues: CASSPEGQRPGNNEQFF.

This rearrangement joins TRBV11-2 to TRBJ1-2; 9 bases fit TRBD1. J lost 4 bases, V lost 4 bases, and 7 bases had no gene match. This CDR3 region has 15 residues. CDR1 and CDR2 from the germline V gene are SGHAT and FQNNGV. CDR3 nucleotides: TGTGCCAGCAGCTCTATCGGACAGGGGATCTATGGCTACACCTTC. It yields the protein CASSSIGQGIYGYTF.

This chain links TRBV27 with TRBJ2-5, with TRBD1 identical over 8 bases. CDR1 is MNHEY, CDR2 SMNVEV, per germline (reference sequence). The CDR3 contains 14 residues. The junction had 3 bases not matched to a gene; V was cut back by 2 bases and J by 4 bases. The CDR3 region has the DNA TGTGCCAGCAGTTTAGACAGGGGTCGAGAGACCCAGTACTTC. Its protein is CASSLDRGRETQYF.

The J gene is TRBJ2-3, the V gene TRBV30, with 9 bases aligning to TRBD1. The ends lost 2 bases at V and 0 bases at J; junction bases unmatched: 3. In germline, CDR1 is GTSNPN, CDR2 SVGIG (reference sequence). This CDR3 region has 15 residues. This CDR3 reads CAWSSGTGSTDTQYF. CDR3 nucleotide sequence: TGTGCCTGGAGTTCCGGGACAGGGAGCACAGATACGCAGTATTTT.